This T cell receptor beta chain was observed in a study of beta chain features in type 1 diabetes. General study points: There was a possibility that cDNA sequencing over-represented cells with high TCR expression. Shortening of TCRB CDR3s, moderate but significant, appeared in all four CD4+ subsets of Type 1 diabetes patients.

Sorted CD4+ subsets: naive, central memory, regulatory, stem cell-like memory (CD45RO/CCR7/CD25/CD127/CD95/CD27 panel). On this clone itself: The antigen is unknown.

The V gene's germline CDR1 is SGHTA and CDR2 FQGTGA. Between the trimmed V and J ends, which lost 2 bases and 3 bases, there was a span of 8 bases. CDR3 size: 14 residues. Reverse transcribing all isolated RNA meant expressed TCRB transcripts were sequenced. Measured with immunoSEQ multiplex PCR; TCRdb has only the in-frame clones, and not every one. In the table there are 150,000 to 190,000 clones, about 9.4% of which are singletons. This clonotype was sampled from a man younger than 40 with type 1 diabetes. The chain is built from TRBV7-3 and TRBJ2-1; tentatively, D is TRBD1 (6 bases). Sample: central memory CD4+ T cells from blood. The CDR3 DNA reads as TGTGCCAGCAGCTTAGACAGGTTCTACAATGAGCAGTTCTTC. Its protein product is CASSLDRFYNEQFF.